Each of the 32 T cell receptor beta chains below was sequenced from the same sample in a study of graft-versus-host responses after intestinal transplantation. Each mixed lymphocyte reaction held 200,000 CFSE-labeled responders and 200,000 irradiated violet-dye-labeled stimulators. TCRdb's table, derived via immunoSEQ multiplex PCR, lists solely in-frame clones and lacks some. The sample has under 15,000 clones, more than 25% seen once. Here the sequenced sample was alloreactive CD8+ T cells from a mixed lymphocyte reaction culture, taken before intestinal transplant. Stated subset: CFSE-low proliferating T cells sorted from approximately six-day pre-transplant mixed lymphocyte reaction (GvH or HvG direction). The origin of the receptors is a human patient who received an intestinal transplant.

This clone was recorded a few times. At one boundary the junction diverges from the germline segment, which might be a read error. The V gene is TRBV4-1, the J gene TRBJ2-7; D is undetermined. The CDR3 length is 13 residues. Germline loops: CDR1 MGHRA, CDR2 YSYEKL. The CDR3 DNA reads TGTGCCAGCAGCCAAGAACAGCCCTACGAGCAGTACTTC. Its translation is CASSQEQPYEQYF.

V and J are TRBV6-5 and TRBJ2-7, with no clear D. From germline, CDR1 is MNHEY and CDR2 SVGAGI. The CDR3 covers 10 residues. V gave up 7 bases and J gave up 5 bases, with 6 bases separating them. CDR3 residues: CASKGDEQYF. The CDR3, as DNA: TGTGCCAGCAAGGGCGACGAGCAGTACTTC.

By share of the sample, this clone is medium-sized. This chain uses TRBV25-1 with TRBJ2-5; the D is unclear. CDR1 and CDR2 (germline): MGHDK, SYGVNS. The CDR3 loop spans 11 amino acids. Trimming left V 5 bases short and J 5 bases short, with 6 bases between. CDR3 DNA sequence: TGTGCCAGCAGTATGCGGGAGACCCAGTACTTC. Protein: CASSMRETQYF.

Relative to its sample, this clone is medium-sized (0.01 to 0.1%). The chain links TRBV7-2 to TRBJ2-2, with D perhaps given as TRBD1 or TRBD2 (6 bases each). This CDR3 is 14 amino acids long. Germline-derived CDR1 and CDR2 are SGHTA and FQGNSA. Trimming left V 3 bases short and J 6 bases short, with 11 bases between. The CDR3 DNA reads as TGTGCCAGCAGCTTTGGGGGGCAGGCCGGGGAGCTGTTTTTT. Protein: CASSFGGQAGELFF. Looking up the rest from reference TRBV7-2 and TRBJ2-2 gives the full variable domain: GAGVSQSPSNKVTEKGKDVELRCDPISGHTALYWYRQSLGQGLEFLIYFQGNSAPDKSGLPSDRFSAERTGGSVSTLTIQRTQQEDSAVYLCASSFGGQAGELFFGEGSRLTVL.

V gene TRBV30 combines with J gene TRBJ2-3; 8 nucleotides agree with TRBD2. CDR1 is GTSNPN, CDR2 SVGIG, per germline (reference sequence). After removal of 0 bases from V and 1 base from J, the junction contained 3 bases not matched to a gene. The CDR3 runs to 15 residues. The CDR3, as DNA: TGTGCCTGGAGTGTACCGCGGGAGGGCACAGATACGCAGTATTTT. Its protein is CAWSVPREGTDTQYF. Looking up the rest from reference TRBV30 and TRBJ2-3 gives the full variable domain: SQTIHQWPATLVQPVGSPLSLECTVEGTSNPNLYWYRQAAGRGLQLLFYSVGIGQISSEVPQNLSASRPQDRQFILSSKKLLLSDSGFYLCAWSVPREGTDTQYFGPGTRLTVL.

This clone has more than one count but fewer than ten. The chain combines TRBV6-6 with TRBJ2-3, with 10 bases lining up with TRBD2. V shed 7 bases and J 10 bases; nucleotides not matched to a gene: 14. This CDR3 contains 15 residues. Germline V gives CDR1 MNHNY, CDR2 SVGAGI (reference sequence). The CDR3 region is CASTFGLAGAFAQYF. The CDR3 DNA reads as TGTGCCAGCACCTTCGGGCTAGCGGGAGCATTTGCGCAGTATTTT.

Details on this clone: The identical CDR3 is also encoded by other nucleotide sequences in the sample. The chain combines TRBV28 with TRBJ2-1; D may correspond to TRBD1 or TRBD2 (5 bases each). Germline-derived CDR1 and CDR2 are MDHEN and SYDVKM. V was cut by 6 bases and J by 8 bases, with 17 bases left in between. The CDR3 sequence is 14 residues long. The CDR3, as DNA: TGTGCCAGCAGCGGCCTCGGGACCGTGGATGAGCAGTTCTTC. Protein sequence: CASSGLGTVDEQFF.

The chain couples TRBV6-1 to TRBJ2-5; 9 nucleotides agree with TRBD1. The J call is uncertain, as TRBJ2-7 better fits the DNA end. Germline CDR1 MNHNS, CDR2 SASEGT. The CDR3 runs to 16 residues. CDR3 in amino acids: CASSEPALGQGYEQYF. The CDR3 nucleotides are TGTGCCAGCAGTGAACCCGCCCTGGGACAGGGCTACGAGCAGTACTTC.

The rearrangement uses TRBV6-1 and TRBJ1-1; possibly TRBD1 for D (5 bases). The germline V gene encodes CDR1 MNHNS and CDR2 SASEGT. Trimming removed 8 bases from V and 4 bases from J, with 14 bases in between. The CDR3 is 13 residues long. The chain's CDR3 is CASRSAGFTEAFF. DNA of the CDR3: TGTGCCAGCCGCTCGGCAGGGTTCACTGAAGCTTTCTTT.

This clone occurred a few times. This clone may be a read error of a much larger clone one base away. This is likely a read error, given that the CDR3 carries no conserved phenylalanine or tryptophan at its end. V gene TRBV29-1 combines with J gene TRBJ1-1; D might be TRBD1 (5 bases). Trimming stripped 0 bases from V and 4 bases from J, with 15 bases between. The germline CDR1 and CDR2 sequences are SQVTM and ANQGSEA. The CDR3 has 15 amino acids. Here the CDR3 DNA reads TGCAGCGTTGAAGAGGGAGGGGCGGGGGTCACTGAAGCTTTCCTT. This codes for CSVEEGGAGVTEAFL.

The chain couples TRBV10-3 to TRBJ2-3; perhaps TRBD2 as D (6 bases). Germline values: CDR1 ENHRY, CDR2 SYGVKD. Trimming took 2 bases from V and 2 from J, leaving 8 bases between them. This CDR3 has 14 residues. The DNA for the CDR3 is TGTGCCATCAGTGAGCGGGACTCCACAGATACGCAGTATTTT. Amino acid sequence: CAISERDSTDTQYF.

This clone has just a few counts. A read error is possible here, since a much larger clone lies one base away. The CDR3 spells CASSQDRNEQFF. The CDR3 DNA sequence: TGTGCCAGCAGCCAAGATAGGAATGAGCAGTTCTTC. The chain combines TRBV4-2 with TRBJ2-1; D not certain. This CDR3 region has 12 residues. Per the germline V gene, CDR1 is LGHNA and CDR2 is YNFKEQ. The V gene lost 0 bases and the J gene lost 7 bases, with 4 bases spanning the gap.

The chain links TRBV9 to TRBJ2-7; a weak D match, TRBD1 (6 bases). Between the trimmed V and J ends, which lost 3 bases and 5 bases, there was a span of 15 bases. This CDR3 region has 14 residues. Germline CDR1 SGDLS, CDR2 YYNGEE. The CDR3 sequence: CASSGGIQGHEQYF. DNA for the CDR3: TGTGCCAGCAGCGGGGGGATACAGGGTCACGAGCAGTACTTC.

The chain links TRBV7-9 to TRBJ2-6, with TRBD1 matching over 8 bases. CDR3 length: 19 amino acids. The germline CDR1 and CDR2 sequences are SEHNR and FQNEAQ (reference sequence). Trimming cost V 1 base and J 0 bases; bases outside gene matches: 8. CDR3 in amino acids: CASSLGGRGLNSGANVLTF. DNA of the CDR3: TGTGCCAGCAGCTTAGGGGGCAGGGGGCTCAACTCTGGGGCCAACGTCCTGACTTTC.

The sample holds a few counts of this clone. The V gene is TRBV6-6, the J gene TRBJ2-1; D possibly corresponds to TRBD2 (5 bases). Trimming cost V 2 bases and J 6 bases, with 5 bases left between them. Germline V gene data show CDR1 as MNHNY and CDR2 as SVGAGI (reference sequence). The length of the CDR3 is 12 residues. As DNA, the CDR3 is TGTGCCAGCAGTTACGGAGGCAATGAGCAGTTCTTC. Translation: CASSYGGNEQFF.

This clone was picked up a small number of times. The chain recombines TRBV7-2 with TRBJ1-2, with TRBD1 matching over 8 bases. The V gene's germline CDR1 is SGHTA and CDR2 FQGNSA. CDR3 size: 15 residues. The junction had 8 bases not matched to a gene; V was cut back by 4 bases and J by 4 bases. The CDR3 DNA follows: TGTGCCAGCAGCTCATTCAGGGGGCTCGTCTATGGCTACACCTTC. Amino acid sequence: CASSSFRGLVYGYTF.

In its sample, this clone was seen a few times. The chain has TRBV9 and TRBJ2-3, with 10 bases identical to TRBD2. The germline CDR1 and CDR2 sequences are SGDLS and YYNGEE. V lost 2 bases and J lost 6; bases outside the gene matches: 9. The CDR3 sequence is 16 residues long. CDR3 sequence: CASSVQRGGHRDTQYF. As DNA, the CDR3 is TGTGCCAGCAGCGTCCAGCGGGGGGGCCATCGGGATACGCAGTATTTT.

V gene TRBV2 combines with J gene TRBJ1-1; 8 positions agree with TRBD1. With V trimmed by 6 bases and J by 3 bases, 15 bases remained unmatched. Germline values: CDR1 SNHLY, CDR2 FYNNEI. The CDR3 spans 17 residues. CDR3 loop: CASSKTGVGRRDTEAFF. As DNA, the CDR3 is TGTGCCAGCAGCAAGACAGGGGTCGGACGTAGAGACACTGAAGCTTTCTTT.

There are a few counts of this clone. The CDR3 coding sequence is TGCGCCAGCAGCCAGACGGGGCAACCCTACGAGCAGTACTTC. Amino acid sequence: CASSQTGQPYEQYF. The chain has TRBV4-1 and TRBJ2-7; perhaps D is TRBD1 or TRBD2 (5 bases each). This CDR3 is 14 amino acids long. Trimming stripped 3 bases from V and 2 bases from J, with 11 bases between. CDR1 and CDR2 (germline): MGHRA, YSYEKL.

This clone was detected only a few times. This chain uses TRBV5-1 with TRBJ1-6; 9 nucleotides match TRBD1. The CDR3 loop spans 14 amino acids. V lost 4 bases to trimming and J lost 6 bases; unmatched junction nucleotides: 2. Per the germline V gene, CDR1 is SGHRS and CDR2 is YFSETQ. CDR3 nucleotides: TGCGCCAGCAGCGGGACAGGGCTTAATTCACCCCTCCACTTT. It codes for CASSGTGLNSPLHF.

This chain uses TRBV4-3 with TRBJ2-7, with 8 bases identical to TRBD1. With V trimmed by 0 bases and J by 2 bases, 3 bases remained unmatched. The CDR3 sequence is 15 residues long. Per germline, CDR1 LGHNA and CDR2 YSLEER. This CDR3 is CASSQERDRPYEQYF. DNA for the CDR3: TGCGCCAGCAGCCAAGAGCGGGACAGGCCCTACGAGCAGTACTTC.

The chain uses TRBV6-6 and TRBJ2-7; D gene ambiguous. Germline V CDR1 and CDR2: MNHNY, SVGAGI (reference sequence). The germline V and J ends were trimmed by 6 bases and 3 bases, with 3 bases remaining between them. This CDR3 spans 10 amino acids. CDR3 sequence (DNA): TGTGCCAGCAGACGCTACGAGCAGTACTTC. Translated, it gives CASRRYEQYF.

CDR3: CASSLNQRGSDTQYF. In DNA form, the CDR3 reads TGTGCCAGCAGCCTTAACCAGCGGGGGTCAGATACGCAGTATTTT. This sequence joins TRBV4-2 and TRBJ2-3; 8 bases are shared with TRBD2. The CDR3 contains 15 residues. Germline assignment: CDR1 LGHNA and CDR2 YNFKEQ. V lost 4 bases to trimming and J lost 4 bases; unmatched junction nucleotides: 7.

The J gene is TRBJ2-7, the V gene TRBV4-2; TRBD1 agrees at 9 bases. Trimming at V came to 1 base and at J to 2 bases, leaving 3 bases not matched to a gene. Germline lookup yields CDR1 LGHNA and CDR2 YNFKEQ. The CDR3 has 15 residues. The CDR3 DNA reads TGTGCCAGCAGCCAAGTCTGGGACAGGGCCTACGAGCAGTACTTC. Protein sequence: CASSQVWDRAYEQYF.

The chain recombines TRBV4-1 with TRBJ1-5; 10 bases map to TRBD1. V shed 3 bases, J shed 0 bases, and the junction held 2 bases outside the gene matches. Germline assignment: CDR1 MGHRA and CDR2 YSYEKL. The CDR3 has 16 amino acids. CDR3 DNA sequence: TGCGCCAGCAGCCAGGGGACAGGGGTTAGCAATCAGCCCCAGCATTTT. Protein product: CASSQGTGVSNQPQHF.

The table lists this clone with a few counts. V is TRBV28 and J is TRBJ2-7; D unclear. This CDR3 comprises 11 residues. Trimming took off 7 bases at V and 6 bases at J, with 10 bases between the two ends. The germline V gene encodes CDR1 MDHEN and CDR2 SYDVKM. The CDR3 DNA reads as TGTGCCAGCACCTCCTTAGGCGAGCAGTACTTC. This encodes CASTSLGEQYF.

This clone counts as medium-sized. V gene TRBV7-9 combines with J gene TRBJ1-4, with a weak D call TRBD1 (6 bases). CDR1 and CDR2 (germline): SEHNR, FQNEAQ (reference sequence). Trimming stripped 5 bases from V and 3 bases from J, with 13 bases between. The CDR3 totals 15 residues. CDR3 protein: CASSPSEGANEKLFF. The CDR3 nucleotides are TGTGCCAGCAGCCCCTCAGAGGGGGCTAATGAAAAACTGTTTTTT.

There are a few counts of this clone. V and J are TRBV11-3 and TRBJ1-4; D not resolved. This CDR3 has 14 residues. Between the trimmed V and J ends, which lost 1 base and 7 bases, there was a span of 10 bases. Per germline, CDR1 SGHNT and CDR2 YENEEA. The CDR3 nucleotides are TGTGCCAGCAGCTTAGGGATGGGTATTGAAAAACTGTTTTTT. Translated, it gives CASSLGMGIEKLFF.

This clone was observed a handful of times. The chain carries TRBV7-9 and TRBJ1-4, with D perhaps TRBD1 (5 bases). Trimming took off 2 bases at V and 7 bases at J, with 17 bases between the two ends. The length of the CDR3 is 16 residues. CDR1 is SEHNR and CDR2 is FQNEAQ in the germline V gene (reference sequence). This CDR3 reads CASSLIRSQGGEKLFF. As DNA, the CDR3 is TGTGCCAGCAGCTTAATCAGGTCCCAGGGAGGTGAAAAACTGTTTTTT.

V and J are TRBV4-1 and TRBJ2-1; D is ambiguous. Germline V gives CDR1 MGHRA, CDR2 YSYEKL. Between the trimmed V and J ends, which lost 1 base and 7 bases, there was a span of 14 bases. The CDR3 covers 15 residues. The CDR3 loop reads CASSQVLGLGNEQFF. The CDR3 DNA reads as TGCGCCAGCAGCCAAGTGCTCGGCCTGGGGAATGAGCAGTTCTTC.

This clone was seen a handful of times. V gene TRBV11-2 combines with J gene TRBJ2-3, with 8 bases that match TRBD2. The J segment lost 5 bases and the V segment lost 5 bases, leaving 6 bases of the junction unmatched. The CDR3 sequence is 14 residues long. CDR1 SGHAT and CDR2 FQNNGV come from the germline V gene. Here the CDR3 reads CASSVRGGRDTQYF. CDR3 nucleotide sequence: TGTGCCAGCAGCGTTCGGGGGGGCAGAGATACGCAGTATTTT.

By share, this clone counts as medium-sized (0.01 to 0.1%). This sequence joins TRBV18 and TRBJ2-7, with D maybe TRBD1 (5 bases). The CDR3 contains 14 residues. The V gene lost 5 bases and the J gene lost 0 bases, with 11 bases spanning the gap. Germline V lookup: CDR1 KGHSH, CDR2 LQKENI. This chain's CDR3 is CASSALQGSYEQYF. CDR3 nucleotide sequence: TGTGCCAGCTCAGCCCTTCAGGGCTCCTACGAGCAGTACTTC.